This paragraph covers one TCR beta chain sequence. Its target is unknown. Samples with a second dose at about 4 or about 12 weeks were pooled together. This sample was included in a study of T cell responses to AZD1222 COVID-19 vaccine. Study-level points and caveats: Once two AZD1222 doses were given, Spike-specific TCR breadth and depth went up. Repertoires were sampled only after the peak T cell response.

Per the germline V gene, CDR1 is MNHEY and CDR2 is SMNVEV (reference sequence). V lost 5 bases and J 0 bases, leaving 11 bases between the germline ends. The CDR3 is 14 residues long. Generated by immunoSEQ multiplex PCR, the TCRdb table keeps only in-frame clones and is missing some. Of about 130,000 clones listed, approximately 91% are singletons. The sample here was peripheral blood, taken 28 days after the second AZD1222 dose. The clonotype was recovered from an adult who received the AZD1222 COVID-19 vaccine. The chain couples TRBV27 to TRBJ2-7, with D tentatively TRBD1 or TRBD2 (5 bases each). The CDR3: CASSPWDRSYEQYF. The CDR3 DNA reads as TGTGCCAGCAGTCCATGGGACCGCTCCTACGAGCAGTACTTC.